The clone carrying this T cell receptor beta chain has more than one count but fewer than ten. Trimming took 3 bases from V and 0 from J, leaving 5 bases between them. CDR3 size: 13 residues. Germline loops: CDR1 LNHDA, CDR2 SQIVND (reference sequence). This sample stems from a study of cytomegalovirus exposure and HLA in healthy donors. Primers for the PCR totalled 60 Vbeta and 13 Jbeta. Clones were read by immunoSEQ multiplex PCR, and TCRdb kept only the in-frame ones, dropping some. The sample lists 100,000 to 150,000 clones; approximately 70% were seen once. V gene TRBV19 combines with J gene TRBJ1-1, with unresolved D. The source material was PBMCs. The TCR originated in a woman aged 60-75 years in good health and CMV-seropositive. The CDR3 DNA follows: TGTGCCAGTAGTATTCAAATGAACACTGAAGCTTTCTTT. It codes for CASSIQMNTEAFF.